One sample yielded the 14 T cell receptor beta chains listed below, sequenced in a study of blood T cell repertoires in COVID-19. The assay was immunoSEQ multiplex PCR, and TCRdb's table has in-frame clones only and misses some. The table includes hundreds of thousands of clones, around 90% detected once. The sequencing input was PBMCs or T cells enriched from blood (not recorded which). These receptors were obtained from a woman under 30 with acute COVID-19.

This chain uses TRBV10-3 with TRBJ1-2, with D tentatively TRBD1 (5 bases). The V gene lost 4 bases and the J gene lost 0 bases, with 12 bases spanning the gap. In germline, CDR1 is ENHRY, CDR2 SYGVKD. The CDR3 is 15 residues long. As DNA, the CDR3 is TGTGCCATCAGTGCGGGGGATAGGACTAACTATGGCTACACCTTC. Amino acid sequence: CAISAGDRTNYGYTF.

V is TRBV19 and J is TRBJ1-3, with 7 positions matching TRBD1. The germline V gene has CDR1 LNHDA and CDR2 SQIVND (reference sequence). CDR3 length: 16 amino acids. The V gene end was trimmed by 2 bases and the J gene end by 4 bases; junction bases not matched to a gene: 8. In DNA, the CDR3 is TGTGCCAGTAGTATAACTTCGACAGGGAGAGGAAACACCATATATTTT. It specifies CASSITSTGRGNTIYF.

V usage is TRBV6-5 and J usage is TRBJ1-1; D is possibly TRBD1 (5 bases). This CDR3 has 13 amino acids. Germline V CDR1 and CDR2: MNHEY, SVGAGI. V lost 4 bases to trimming and J lost 11 bases, with 17 bases between them. The CDR3 sequence is CASSSSGGMGAFF. CDR3 nucleotides: TGTGCCAGCAGTTCCTCCGGGGGAATGGGGGCTTTCTTT.

V gene TRBV11-2 combines with J gene TRBJ1-2, with TRBD1 matching over 9 bases. The germline gives CDR1 SGHAT, CDR2 FQNNGV. CDR3 length: 19 residues. J was trimmed by 2 bases and V by 5 bases; bases with no gene match: 18. The CDR3 is CASSVARQLRQGGNYGYTF. The CDR3 DNA reads TGTGCCAGCAGCGTCGCCCGACAATTACGACAGGGGGGGAACTATGGCTACACCTTC.

On this clone itself: The identical CDR3 is also encoded by other nucleotide sequences in the sample. The chain employs TRBV28 and TRBJ1-2; D gene ambiguous. In germline, CDR1 is MDHEN, CDR2 SYDVKM. This CDR3 contains 12 residues. Trimming removed 2 bases from V and 2 bases from J, with 3 bases in between. Here the CDR3 reads CASSLQNYGYTF. Here the CDR3 DNA reads TGTGCCAGCAGTTTACAGAACTATGGCTACACCTTC.

The chain combines TRBV11-2 with TRBJ2-5; 8 bases line up with TRBD1. The ends lost 2 bases at V and 5 bases at J; junction bases unmatched: 4. CDR3 size: 14 residues. Germline values: CDR1 SGHAT, CDR2 FQNNGV. The chain's CDR3 is CASSLRTGGETQYF. CDR3 bases: TGTGCCAGCAGCTTAAGAACAGGGGGTGAGACCCAGTACTTC.

This clone appeared once. This chain uses TRBV10-1 with TRBJ2-7; D possibly corresponds to TRBD2 (6 bases). Germline CDR1 is WNHNN and CDR2 is SYGVQD (reference sequence). The CDR3 length is 13 residues. Trimming cost V 5 bases and J 0 bases, with 8 bases left between them. The CDR3 loop is CASSPAGSYEQYF. The CDR3 nucleotides are TGCGCCAGCAGTCCAGCGGGCTCCTACGAGCAGTACTTC.

This clone appeared a single time. The chain combines TRBV18 with TRBJ1-5; 9 nucleotides align to TRBD1. Per germline, CDR1 KGHSH and CDR2 LQKENI. The CDR3 is 15 amino acids. The V and J ends lost 4 bases and 5 bases, in that order; junction bases with no gene match: 6. This chain's CDR3 is CASSLTGGEDQPQHF. In DNA form, the CDR3 reads TGTGCCAGCTCACTTACAGGGGGCGAAGATCAGCCCCAGCATTTT.

The genes are TRBV7-3 and TRBJ1-2; the D gene is possibly TRBD1 (5 bases). From germline, CDR1 is SGHTA and CDR2 FQGTGA. CDR3 length: 14 residues. Trimming stripped 5 bases from V and 2 bases from J, with 12 bases between. CDR3 in amino acids: CASSNKDSNYGYTF. CDR3 in DNA: TGTGCCAGCAGCAACAAAGACAGCAACTATGGCTACACCTTC.

The rearrangement uses TRBV11-2 and TRBJ1-1, with D possibly matching TRBD1 (5 bases). Germline loops: CDR1 SGHAT, CDR2 FQNNGV. CDR3 length: 15 amino acids. V was pared by 4 bases and J by 5 bases, with 17 bases between. The CDR3 spells CASSSVKGILTEAFF. CDR3 DNA: TGTGCCAGCAGCTCAGTAAAGGGGATTTTGACTGAAGCTTTCTTT.

The chain employs TRBV10-3 and TRBJ1-2; 7 bases fit TRBD1. This CDR3 has 13 amino acids. Germline loops: CDR1 ENHRY, CDR2 SYGVKD. V was pared by 6 bases and J by 2 bases, with 3 bases of the junction left unmatched. The CDR3 sequence is CAISQGENYGYTF. As DNA, the CDR3 is TGTGCCATCAGCCAGGGGGAGAACTATGGCTACACCTTC.

The chain employs TRBV7-9 and TRBJ1-5, with D unclear. The ends were cut back, 0 bases at V and 1 base at J, with 13 bases in the middle. From germline, CDR1 is SEHNR and CDR2 FQNEAQ (reference sequence). The CDR3 is 17 amino acids. Written as DNA, the CDR3 is TGTGCCAGCAGCTTAGCGTGGGAGGCGGGAAGCAATCAGCCCCAGCATTTT. This sequence encodes CASSLAWEAGSNQPQHF.

This chain joins TRBV28 and TRBJ2-1; D perhaps matches TRBD2 (5 bases). CDR3 length: 14 amino acids. Per germline, CDR1 MDHEN and CDR2 SYDVKM. Trimming shortened V by 5 bases and J by 7 bases, and 15 bases separated the two germline ends. The CDR3 is CASSPHHGENEQFF. Written as DNA, the CDR3 is TGTGCCAGCAGTCCCCACCACGGGGAGAATGAGCAGTTCTTC.

This clone was counted a few times. This sequence joins TRBV4-1 and TRBJ2-2, with D possibly being TRBD2 (5 bases). Trimming took off 0 bases at V and 7 bases at J, with 15 bases between the two ends. Germline V gives CDR1 MGHRA, CDR2 YSYEKL. The CDR3 consists of 16 residues. CDR3 DNA: TGCGCCAGCAGCCAAGAACTCGGGGTACGCGGCGGGGAGCTGTTTTTT. Protein product: CASSQELGVRGGELFF.